This is a list of T cell receptor beta chains from one sample in a study of blood T cell repertoires in COVID-19. Sequencing used immunoSEQ multiplex PCR; TCRdb keeps in-frame clones, though not all of them. The sample yields 150,000 to 200,000 clones, roughly 83% seen once. The sample was PBMCs or T cells enriched from blood (not recorded which). These receptors were taken from a woman aged 50 to 60 who had recovered from COVID-19. The CDR3 runs from the conserved cysteine through the conserved F or W. The order of the fields is V gene, clone size, J gene, D gene, CDR3 protein, CDR3 DNA. D genes are given only for firm matches. Where a row states a size, it is once, few, many or the class of an expanded clone; other rows omit it.

V: TRBV4-1
size: .
J: TRBJ1-2
D: .
CDR3: CASRRGEVGGYTF
DNA: TGCGCCAGCAGGCGCGGGGAGGTGGGTGGCTACACCTTC

V: TRBV19
size: .
J: TRBJ2-5
D: .
CDR3: CASSIGGRQETQYF
DNA: TGTGCCAGTAGTATAGGCGGCCGCCAAGAGACCCAGTACTTC

V: TRBV5-1
size: .
J: TRBJ1-1
D: .
CDR3: CASSLATGLTEAFF
DNA: TGCGCCAGCAGCTTGGCCACAGGGTTGACTGAAGCTTTCTTT

V: TRBV24-1
size: .
J: TRBJ1-2
D: .
CDR3: CATSEGAHYGYTF
DNA: TGTGCCACCAGTGAGGGGGCGCATTATGGCTACACCTTC

V: TRBV5-8
size: .
J: TRBJ2-1
D: TRBD2
CDR3: CASSRGLARTNEQFF
DNA: TGTGCCAGCAGTCGGGGACTAGCGAGGACCAATGAGCAGTTCTTC

V: TRBV5-1
size: .
J: TRBJ1-2
D: .
CDR3: CASSLSTGQDGYTF
DNA: TGCGCCAGCAGCTTGAGCACAGGGCAAGATGGCTACACCTTC

V: TRBV6-5
size: .
J: TRBJ2-2
D: .
CDR3: CASSYNPQVSGELFF
DNA: TGTGCCAGCAGTTACAACCCGCAGGTATCCGGGGAGCTGTTTTTT

V: TRBV13
size: .
J: TRBJ2-1
D: .
CDR3: CASSPTGHNYNEQFF
DNA: TGTGCCAGCAGCCCTACCGGTCATAACTACAATGAGCAGTTCTTC

V: TRBV28
size: few
J: TRBJ2-5
D: .
CDR3: CASSLPWAGEEGTQYF
DNA: TGTGCCAGCAGTTTACCCTGGGCAGGGGAAGAGGGGACCCAGTACTTC

V: TRBV6-4
size: once
J: TRBJ2-3
D: .
CDR3: CASSDSEGADTQYF
DNA: TGTGCCAGCAGTGACTCGGAGGGCGCAGATACGCAGTATTTT

V: TRBV29-1
size: .
J: TRBJ2-5
D: TRBD2
CDR3: CSVAGTSSRIETQYF
DNA: TGCAGCGTTGCCGGGACTAGCTCGCGAATCGAGACCCAGTACTTC

V: TRBV30
size: .
J: TRBJ1-5
D: .
CDR3: CAWSRGQDLLAQHF
DNA: TGTGCCTGGAGTAGGGGCCAGGACCTCCTGGCCCAGCATTTT

V: TRBV7-8
size: .
J: TRBJ1-5
D: .
CDR3: CASSLGRGRSNQPQHF
DNA: TGTGCCAGCAGCTTAGGGCGGGGTCGAAGCAATCAGCCCCAGCATTTT

V: TRBV27
size: .
J: TRBJ2-2
D: .
CDR3: CASSVAKNTGELFF
DNA: TGTGCCAGCAGCGTGGCCAAGAACACCGGGGAGCTGTTTTTT

V: TRBV24-1
size: once
J: TRBJ2-3
D: TRBD2
CDR3: CATTEREGIGGTDTQYF
DNA: TGTGCCACCACAGAGCGGGAGGGCATTGGTGGGACAGATACGCAGTATTTT

V: TRBV2
size: .
J: TRBJ1-2
D: .
CDR3: CASLDRRYGYTF
DNA: TGTGCCAGCCTCGACAGGCGCTATGGCTACACCTTC

V: TRBV9
size: .
J: TRBJ2-3
D: TRBD1
CDR3: CASSSRTGRDTQYF
DNA: TGTGCCAGCAGCTCACGGACAGGCAGAGATACGCAGTATTTT

V: TRBV19
size: .
J: TRBJ1-6
D: .
CDR3: CASSLIRRQAYSPLHF
DNA: TGTGCCAGTAGTTTAATAAGGAGGCAGGCTTATTCACCCCTCCACTTT

V: TRBV7-2
size: .
J: TRBJ2-5
D: TRBD2
CDR3: CASSPSWGGEETQYF
DNA: TGTGCCAGCAGCCCATCCTGGGGAGGGGAAGAGACCCAGTACTTC

V: TRBV28
size: .
J: TRBJ1-5
D: .
CDR3: CASREGDYQPQHF
DNA: TGTGCCAGCAGGGAGGGAGATTATCAGCCCCAGCATTTT

V: TRBV4-2
size: few
J: TRBJ1-5
D: .
CDR3: CASSQGESSNQPQHF
DNA: TGTGCCAGCAGCCAAGGGGAGAGTAGCAATCAGCCCCAGCATTTT

V: TRBV30
size: .
J: TRBJ1-2
D: TRBD1
CDR3: CAWSVAPGQVYGYTF
DNA: TGTGCCTGGAGTGTAGCCCCGGGACAGGTCTATGGCTACACCTTC

V: TRBV7-8
size: few
J: TRBJ2-2
D: .
CDR3: CASSRGAGTNTGELFF
DNA: TGTGCCAGCAGCCGAGGGGCAGGGACGAACACCGGGGAGCTGTTTTTT

V: TRBV9
size: once
J: TRBJ2-1
D: .
CDR3: CASSPQAEQFF
DNA: TGTGCCAGCAGCCCCCAGGCTGAGCAGTTCTTC

V: TRBV10-2
size: .
J: TRBJ1-2
D: .
CDR3: CASSEYSRALYGYTF
DNA: TGCGCCAGCAGTGAGTATAGCAGAGCCCTCTATGGCTACACCTTC

V: TRBV7-2
size: .
J: TRBJ2-5
D: .
CDR3: CASSPQVRLQETQYF
DNA: TGTGCCAGCAGCCCCCAGGTCAGGCTACAAGAGACCCAGTACTTC

V: TRBV7-3
size: .
J: TRBJ1-1
D: .
CDR3: CASSSTGNTEAFF
DNA: TGTGCCAGCAGCTCGACAGGGAACACTGAAGCTTTCTTT

V: TRBV5-6
size: .
J: TRBJ2-5
D: TRBD2
CDR3: CASSLLAGDGPAETQYF
DNA: TGTGCCAGCAGCCTTCTAGCGGGAGACGGACCGGCAGAGACCCAGTACTTC

V: TRBV9
size: .
J: TRBJ1-2
D: .
CDR3: CASSASGGYGYTF
DNA: TGTGCCAGCAGCGCCAGTGGTGGCTATGGCTACACCTTC

V: TRBV19
size: .
J: TRBJ1-6
D: .
CDR3: CASTIGRGSGSPLHF
DNA: TGTGCCAGTACCATTGGAAGGGGGAGTGGTTCACCCCTCCACTTT

V: TRBV12-3/TRBV12-4
size: .
J: TRBJ1-2
D: .
CDR3: CASSLEVIYGYTF
DNA: TGTGCCAGCAGTTTGGAGGTTATCTATGGCTACACCTTC

V: TRBV20-1
size: .
J: TRBJ2-1
D: .
CDR3: CSASRSYNEQFF
DNA: TGCAGTGCTAGTCGCTCCTACAATGAGCAGTTCTTC

V: TRBV30
size: .
J: TRBJ1-2
D: .
CDR3: CAWSVQSDWLTLLYGYTF
DNA: TGTGCCTGGAGTGTACAATCCGACTGGCTAACTCTGCTCTATGGCTACACCTTC

V: TRBV27
size: .
J: TRBJ1-2
D: .
CDR3: CASSLKGLYGYTF
DNA: TGTGCCAGCAGTTTAAAGGGACTCTATGGCTACACCTTC

V: TRBV7-3
size: .
J: TRBJ1-2
D: .
CDR3: CASSLNRYDGYTF
DNA: TGTGCCAGCAGCTTAAATCGGTACGATGGCTACACCTTC

V: TRBV30
size: .
J: TRBJ1-2
D: .
CDR3: CAWNRLDGYTF
DNA: TGTGCCTGGAACAGATTAGATGGCTACACCTTC

V: TRBV6-5
size: .
J: TRBJ1-3
D: TRBD1
CDR3: CASLTAGGSNTIYF
DNA: TGTGCCAGCCTCACGGCAGGGGGCTCGAACACCATATATTTT